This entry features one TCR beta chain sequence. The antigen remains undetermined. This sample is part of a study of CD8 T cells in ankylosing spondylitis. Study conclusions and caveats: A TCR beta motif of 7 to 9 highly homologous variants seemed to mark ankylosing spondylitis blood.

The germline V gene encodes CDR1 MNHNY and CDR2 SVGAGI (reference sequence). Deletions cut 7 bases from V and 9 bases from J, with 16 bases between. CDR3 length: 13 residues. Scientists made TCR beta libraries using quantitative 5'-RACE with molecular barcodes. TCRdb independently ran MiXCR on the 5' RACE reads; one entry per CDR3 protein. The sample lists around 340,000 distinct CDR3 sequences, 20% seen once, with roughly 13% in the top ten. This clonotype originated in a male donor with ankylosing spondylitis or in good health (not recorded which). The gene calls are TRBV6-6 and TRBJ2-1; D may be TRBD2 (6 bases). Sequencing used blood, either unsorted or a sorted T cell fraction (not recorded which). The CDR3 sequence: CASNPARGIEQFF. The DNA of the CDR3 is TGTGCCAGCAACCCGGCTCGGGGGATTGAGCAGTTCTTC.